Below are 8 T cell receptor beta chains sequenced from a single sample in a study of blood T cells in healthy people across ages. A J-beta primer mix and a sample-barcoded 5' primer were used in a second PCR of roughly 6 to 11 cycles. TCRdb ran MiXCR on the 5' RACE reads and lists one entry per CDR3 protein. Of 650,000 to 800,000 distinct CDR3 sequences in the sample, approximately 44% were seen once. Material: blood. The receptors shown here come from a man aged 60 to 75 in good health.

V gene TRBV11-2 combines with J gene TRBJ2-7; no clear D gene. Trimming removed 1 base from V and 3 bases from J, with 7 bases in between. Germline CDR1 reads SGHAT; CDR2 reads FQNNGV. This CDR3 comprises 13 residues. CDR3 in amino acids: CASSLGPIYEQYF. In DNA, the CDR3 is TGTGCCAGCAGCTTAGGCCCTATCTACGAGCAGTACTTC.

V gene TRBV6-1 combines with J gene TRBJ2-4, with 8 positions matching TRBD2. CDR3 length: 13 residues. The germline CDR1 and CDR2 sequences are MNHNS and SASEGT. Trimming cost V 4 bases and J 11 bases; bases outside gene matches: 7. CDR3 region: CASSAGTRGVQYF. CDR3 in DNA: TGTGCCAGCAGTGCCGGGACTAGAGGGGTTCAGTACTTC.

This clonotype has more than one count but fewer than ten. The CDR3 region is CASSEPKGGFIDTQYF. CDR3 in DNA: TGTGCCAGCAGTGAACCAAAGGGAGGGTTTATAGATACGCAGTATTTT. The rearrangement links TRBV25-1 to TRBJ2-3, with TRBD2 matching over 7 bases. This CDR3 comprises 16 residues. V lost 2 bases and J lost 5; bases outside the gene matches: 10. In germline, CDR1 is MGHDK, CDR2 SYGVNS. The full variable domain, with the rest looked up from reference TRBV25-1 and TRBJ2-3, is EADIYQTPRYLVIGTGKKITLECSQTMGHDKMYWYQQDPGMELHLIHYSYGVNSTEKGDLSSESTVSRIRTEHFPLTLESARPSHTSQYLCASSEPKGGFIDTQYFGPGTRLTVL.

The V and J genes are TRBV20-1 and TRBJ2-5; D gene ambiguous. The germline gives CDR1 DFQATT, CDR2 SNEGSKA (reference sequence). Trimming removed 6 bases at V and 5 bases at J, with 16 bases between. This CDR3 has 13 residues. CDR3 sequence reads: CSAPLGIGETQYF. In DNA form, the CDR3 reads TGCAGTGCCCCCCTGGGGATAGGGGAGACCCAGTACTTC.

This chain links TRBV29-1 with TRBJ1-2; the match to TRBD1 covers 7 bases. The CDR3 extends over 15 amino acids. Germline assignment: CDR1 SQVTM and CDR2 ANQGSEA. With V trimmed by 5 bases and J by 1 base, 10 bases remained unmatched. This chain's CDR3 is CSVLVRDSFNYGYTF. CDR3 nucleotides: TGCAGCGTTTTAGTGCGGGACAGCTTTAACTATGGCTACACCTTC.

The chain recombines TRBV20-1 with TRBJ2-2; TRBD2 matches at 7 bases. The CDR3 spans 13 residues. V shed 6 bases, J shed 6 bases, and the junction held 7 bases outside the gene matches. In germline, CDR1 is DFQATT, CDR2 SNEGSKA (reference sequence). In DNA, the CDR3 is TGCAGTGCAAGACTGGGGGGGGCCGGGGAGCTGTTTTTT. As protein: CSARLGGAGELFF.

This clonotype was seen a few times. J is TRBJ2-5 and V is TRBV11-1; 7 positions match TRBD1. The CDR3 has 15 amino acids. Germline lookup yields CDR1 SGHAT and CDR2 FQDESV (reference sequence). With 2 bases clipped from V and 6 bases from J, the junction kept 9 bases outside the gene matches. DNA for the CDR3: TGTGCCAGCAGCTTACATCAGGGGGTTGAAAAGACCCAGTACTTC. It is translated as CASSLHQGVEKTQYF.

The CDR3 spells CASSLTRANEKLFF. The CDR3 DNA follows: TGTGCCAGCAGCTTAACCAGGGCTAATGAAAAACTGTTTTTT. The genes are TRBV7-2 and TRBJ1-4; maybe TRBD1 (5 bases). Trimming removed 2 bases from V and 3 bases from J, with 7 bases in between. This CDR3 is 14 amino acids long. Germline CDR1 SGHTA, CDR2 FQGNSA.